The rows below give T cell receptor beta chains drawn from one sample of a study of Ad26.COV2.S vaccination and SARS-CoV-2 variants. Profiled with immunoSEQ multiplex PCR; TCRdb holds only in-frame clones, not every one. The sample yields 350,000 to 600,000 clones, 80% to 90% seen once. The sequencing used peripheral blood, collected in a trial of Ad26.COV2.S vaccine versus placebo. The receptor set was obtained from a person aged 18 to 65 who received the Ad26.COV2.S COVID-19 vaccine or a placebo. Both conserved end residues are part of each CDR3. D genes are given only for firm matches. Some rows mark clone size as missing; the rest say once, few, many or name a class of expanded clone.

j_call	v_call	d_call	clone_size	cdr3_nt	cdr3_aa
TRBJ1-1	TRBV7-2	TRBD1	.	TGTGCCAGCAGCCCTCGGACAGGGCGGGTGGACACTGAAGCTTTCTTT	CASSPRTGRVDTEAFF
TRBJ2-7	TRBV6-1	.	.	TGTGCCAGCAGTGAAGGAGCGTGGGGGCCCTACGAGCAGTACTTC	CASSEGAWGPYEQYF
TRBJ1-1	TRBV11-2	.	few	TGTGCCAGCTGCGGGATGAACACTGAAGCTTTCTTT	CASCGMNTEAFF
TRBJ2-5	TRBV19	.	.	TGTGCCAGTAAGCCGGGTGTAGGGTCGGGGGAGACCCAGTACTTC	CASKPGVGSGETQYF
TRBJ1-1	TRBV7-2	.	.	TGTGCCAGCAGCTTAGGTCGCGACCCCATAAACACTGAAGCTTTCTTT	CASSLGRDPINTEAFF
TRBJ1-2	TRBV6-5	.	.	TGTGCCAGCTCCGGCCAGAACTATGGCTACACCTTC	CASSGQNYGYTF
TRBJ2-1	TRBV27	.	.	TGTGGCCACGGAGAGGGGGCCTACAATGAGCAGTTCTTC	CGHGEGAYNEQFF
TRBJ1-1	TRBV5-6	.	.	TGTGCCAGCAGCGTATTAGACCTGGAAGTCACTGAAGCTTTCTTT	CASSVLDLEVTEAFF
TRBJ2-3	TRBV4-1	TRBD2	.	TGCGCCAGCAGCCTTCGACTAGCGTACACAGATACGCAGTATTTT	CASSLRLAYTDTQYF
TRBJ2-4	TRBV20-1	TRBD1	.	TGCAGTGCTAGTAATGCTAACGATGGACAGGGAATAGCCAAAAACATTCAGTACTTC	CSASNANDGQGIAKNIQYF
TRBJ2-7	TRBV7-9	.	.	TGTGCCAGCAGCCCTAGTTTTATACGCCTTTCCTACGAGCAGTACTTC	CASSPSFIRLSYEQYF
TRBJ2-7	TRBV7-2	TRBD2	.	TGTGCCAGCAGCTGGACTAGCGGGAGGGGTTCCTACGAGCAGTACTTC	CASSWTSGRGSYEQYF
TRBJ2-7	TRBV15	.	.	TGTGCCACCAGCAGACCTTCGGGGAGACACTCCTACGAGCAGTACTTC	CATSRPSGRHSYEQYF
TRBJ2-7	TRBV6-5	.	.	TGTGCCAGCAGATACAGGGACCGGACCTACGAGCAGTACTTC	CASRYRDRTYEQYF
TRBJ2-7	TRBV6-5	TRBD2	.	TGTGCCAGCAGCCGAGCGGGATCCTCCTACGAGCAGTACTTC	CASSRAGSSYEQYF
TRBJ1-2	TRBV20-1	.	.	TGCAGTGCTAGGGCCCCGGATGGCTACACCTTC	CSARAPDGYTF
TRBJ1-2	TRBV4-1	TRBD1	.	TGCGCCAGCAGCCCGCAGGAGACAGGGGTTACCTATGGCTACACCTTC	CASSPQETGVTYGYTF
TRBJ1-1	TRBV4-2	TRBD1	.	TGTGCCAGCAGCCAAGTAAGTAGGGGGACAGAGAACACTGAAGCTTTCTTT	CASSQVSRGTENTEAFF
TRBJ1-1	TRBV7-8	.	.	TGTGCCAGCGGACGGCAGGGGAGGGACACTGAAGCTTTCTTT	CASGRQGRDTEAFF
TRBJ2-1	TRBV3-1/TRBV3-2	.	.	TGTGCCAGCAGCCAAGGACGGGAGTTAAATGAGCAGTTCTTC	CASSQGRELNEQFF
TRBJ2-7	TRBV7-3	.	.	TGTGCCAGCAGCTTAAATCCATCCTACGAGCAGTACTTC	CASSLNPSYEQYF
TRBJ2-5	TRBV7-2	TRBD2	.	TGTGCCAGCAGCTTAGCCCGGACTAGCGGGGACAGGAAAGAGACCCAGTACTTC	CASSLARTSGDRKETQYF
TRBJ2-7	TRBV10-3	.	.	TGTGCCATCAGTGAGTCCCCGACTAGTTTATACGAGCAGTACTTC	CAISESPTSLYEQYF
TRBJ2-1	TRBV5-4	TRBD1	.	TGTGCCAGCAGCTTTGACGGGACAGGGGAGTTCTTC	CASSFDGTGEFF